The present entry profiles one TCR beta chain with its context. These data come from a study of Ad26.COV2.S vaccination and SARS-CoV-2 variants. Sequenced by immunoSEQ multiplex PCR; TCRdb stores in-frame clones only, minus some. The top ten hold around 10% of the sample, which has around 340,000 clones, approximately 86% seen once. The germline V gene has CDR1 MGHRA and CDR2 YSYEKL. The J segment lost 0 bases and the V segment lost 2 bases, leaving 9 bases of the junction unmatched. CDR3 length: 18 amino acids. This sample's treatment: roughly 20 received Ad26.COV2.S at low or high dose, single or two shots; roughly 5 received placebo; per-sample allocation not given. Day 63 after the first vaccine or placebo injection was the time point for sampling.

The rearrangement joins TRBV4-1 to TRBJ1-4, with 7 bases aligning to TRBD1. The origin of this receptor is a person aged 18-60 years who received the Ad26.COV2.S COVID-19 vaccine or a placebo. The material sequenced was peripheral blood, taken in a trial of Ad26.COV2.S vaccine versus placebo. CDR3 in DNA: TGCGCCAGCAGCCAAATGACAGGGAGTAAAGCAACTAATGAAAAACTGTTTTTT. Translation: CASSQMTGSKATNEKLFF.